A single sample is the source of the 19 T cell receptor beta chains below, sequenced in a study of CD8 T cells in ankylosing spondylitis. The study, taken as a whole, reports: Ankylosing spondylitis blood appeared to be characterized by a TCR beta motif of several highly homologous variants.

Their specific antigens are unknown. One entry per CDR3 protein, called by TCRdb with MiXCR from the 5' RACE reads. The data hold about 200,000 distinct CDR3 sequences, with 6% to 8% observed a single time. Specimen: blood, either unsorted or a sorted T cell fraction (not recorded which). The receptors here all came from a male donor with ankylosing spondylitis.

V is TRBV6-4 and J is TRBJ1-1, with TRBD1 identical over 7 bases. Germline V gives CDR1 MRHNA, CDR2 SNTAGT. With V trimmed by 6 bases and J by 1 base, 5 bases remained unmatched. There are 14 residues in the CDR3. Here the CDR3 reads CASSPGQQNTEAFF. The CDR3, as DNA: TGTGCCAGCAGCCCGGGACAGCAGAACACTGAAGCTTTCTTT.

In this sample, this clonotype turned up many times. V usage is TRBV6-1 and J usage is TRBJ1-4, with D perhaps TRBD1 (5 bases). V was clipped by 5 bases and J by 3 bases, with 16 bases between them. Germline V gene lookup returns CDR1 MNHNS and CDR2 SASEGT. This CDR3 has 16 residues. The CDR3 sequence: CASSPGWGLSNEKLFF. CDR3 coding DNA: TGTGCCAGCAGTCCCGGTTGGGGGTTATCTAATGAAAAACTGTTTTTT.

This clonotype was seen ten or more times. The chain employs TRBV27 and TRBJ2-4, with 11 bases fitting TRBD2. CDR3 length: 17 residues. Germline trimming cut 4 bases from V and 1 base from J; bases unmatched to any gene: 6. Germline V lookup: CDR1 MNHEY, CDR2 SMNVEV (reference sequence). The CDR3 DNA reads as TGTGCCAGCAGTTCCCCGACTAGCGGGGTGGCCAAAAACATTCAGTACTTC. This codes for CASSSPTSGVAKNIQYF.

In this sample, this clonotype turned up many times. The chain employs TRBV6-5 and TRBJ2-1; 9 bases fit TRBD2. The CDR3 is made up of 17 amino acids. Losses at the gene ends were 4 bases for V and 5 bases for J; bases not matched to a gene: 12. CDR1 is MNHEY, CDR2 SVGAGI, per germline. CDR3 loop: CASSWSSGAPAHNEQFF. The CDR3 region has the DNA TGTGCCAGCAGTTGGTCTAGCGGGGCACCCGCCCACAATGAGCAGTTCTTC.

This clonotype was counted between two and nine times. V and J are TRBV12-3 or TRBV12-4 and TRBJ2-1, with D maybe TRBD2 (6 bases). With 3 bases removed from V and 6 bases from J, the gap between germline ends came to 15 bases. CDR3 length: 15 residues. Here the CDR3 DNA reads TGTGCCAGCAGTTTCGGCGGGAAGGGCTCCAATGAGCAGTTCTTC. Translation: CASSFGGKGSNEQFF.

As DNA, the CDR3 is TGTGCCAGCAGTGAAGAGGGGAAGTGGGGTTACGAGCAGTACTTC. Translated: CASSEEGKWGYEQYF. The chain couples TRBV2 to TRBJ2-7; D perhaps matches TRBD1 (5 bases). The V and J ends lost 1 base and 4 bases respectively, with 14 bases between them. CDR3 length: 15 residues. Germline assignment: CDR1 SNHLY and CDR2 FYNNEI.

There are many counts of this clonotype. The chain employs TRBV6-5 and TRBJ1-3; no reliable D call. Trimming removed 4 bases at V and 1 base at J, with 11 bases between. This CDR3 is 15 amino acids long. Germline V gene sequence: CDR1 MNHEY, CDR2 SVGAGI. The CDR3: CASSSAGLSGNTIYF. The CDR3 DNA sequence: TGTGCCAGCAGTTCCGCTGGCCTGTCTGGAAACACCATATATTTT.

In this sample, this clonotype turned up many times. The genes are TRBV7-2 and TRBJ2-7; possible D gene TRBD1, 6 bases. The germline V and J ends were trimmed by 5 bases and 3 bases, with 14 bases remaining between them. CDR3 length: 14 amino acids. CDR1 is SGHTA, CDR2 FQGNSA, per germline. CDR3 sequence (DNA): TGTGCCAGCAGCCCCAGGGGCATGGGCTACGAGCAGTACTTC. It yields the protein CASSPRGMGYEQYF.

The chain recombines TRBV6-5 with TRBJ2-7; 8 bases map to TRBD1. The ends lost 6 bases at V and 2 bases at J; junction bases unmatched: 0. The germline CDR1 and CDR2 sequences are MNHEY and SVGAGI. The CDR3 loop spans 12 amino acids. CDR3 loop: CASRQGAYEQYF. CDR3 bases: TGTGCCAGCAGACAGGGGGCCTACGAGCAGTACTTC.

This clonotype has a count of ten or more. The chain links TRBV9 to TRBJ2-1, with TRBD2 matching 7 bases. The CDR3 totals 16 residues. With V trimmed by 4 bases and J by 1 base, 8 bases remained unmatched. Germline CDR1 and CDR2: SGDLS and YYNGEE. DNA for the CDR3: TGTGCCAGCAGCAAGGGAGCGGGGCTTTCCTACAATGAGCAGTTCTTC. Its translation is CASSKGAGLSYNEQFF.

The chain joins TRBV27 to TRBJ2-7; D perhaps matches TRBD1 (5 bases). The germline gives CDR1 MNHEY, CDR2 SMNVEV (reference sequence). The V end was cut by 10 bases, the J end by 2 bases, with 15 bases between. The CDR3 extends over 13 amino acids. CDR3: CATSQGLPYEQYF. The CDR3, as DNA: TGTGCCACCTCTCAGGGCTTGCCCTACGAGCAGTACTTC.

The chain employs TRBV27 and TRBJ2-1, with 10 bases that match TRBD1. Per germline, CDR1 MNHEY and CDR2 SMNVEV (reference sequence). With V trimmed by 5 bases and J by 2 bases, 9 bases remained unmatched. The CDR3 extends over 17 amino acids. The CDR3 DNA is TGTGCCAGCAGTCTATATATTGGACAGGGGGCCTACAATGAGCAGTTCTTC. It is translated as CASSLYIGQGAYNEQFF.

The J gene is TRBJ2-5, the V gene TRBV30; D unresolved. The CDR3 sequence is 15 residues long. Deletions cut 1 base from V and 1 base from J, with 13 bases between. CDR1 GTSNPN and CDR2 SVGIG come from the germline V gene (reference sequence). CDR3 DNA: TGTGCCTGGAGTGGCCTCGAGATGGCCCAAGAGACCCAGTACTTC. As protein: CAWSGLEMAQETQYF.

The V and J genes are TRBV5-6 and TRBJ2-3; maybe TRBD1 (5 bases). This CDR3 has 16 amino acids. V was clipped by 5 bases and J by 6 bases, with 22 bases between them. In germline, CDR1 is SGHDT, CDR2 YYEEEE. DNA for the CDR3: TGTGCCAGCAGGGGCGGATGGGCCCCCAGGGCTGATACGCAGTATTTT. Its protein is CASRGGWAPRADTQYF.

Many counts were recorded for this clonotype. V gene TRBV20-1 combines with J gene TRBJ2-1; the match to TRBD2 covers 11 bases. The CDR3 is made up of 14 amino acids. V shed 3 bases, J shed 7 bases, and the junction held 5 bases outside the gene matches. Germline V gene lookup returns CDR1 DFQATT and CDR2 SNEGSKA (reference sequence). CDR3 bases: TGCAGTGCTAGGGTAGCGGGGGGGCTTAATGAGCAGTTCTTC. This encodes CSARVAGGLNEQFF.

This clonotype came up many times. The V and J genes are TRBV29-1 and TRBJ2-7; a possible D gene is TRBD1 (6 bases). The CDR3 extends over 17 amino acids. Germline assignment: CDR1 SQVTM and CDR2 ANQGSEA. Trimming removed 4 bases at V and 4 bases at J, with 26 bases between. The CDR3 region has the DNA TGCAGCGTTGTGTTTAGGATAACCGGGACATCACGTTACGAGCAGTACTTC. Protein product: CSVVFRITGTSRYEQYF.

This clonotype was seen many times. This sequence joins TRBV6-5 and TRBJ1-1; D call uncertain. This CDR3 contains 15 residues. Per the germline V gene, CDR1 is MNHEY and CDR2 is SVGAGI. V was cut by 5 bases and J by 0 bases, with 13 bases left in between. The CDR3 region has the DNA TGTGCCAGCAGTCACACGACTGGGATGAACACTGAAGCTTTCTTT. It translates to CASSHTTGMNTEAFF.

This clonotype showed up many times. CDR3: CASSQDRPSAEGYF. The CDR3 DNA is TGTGCCAGCAGCCAAGACCGTCCTAGCGCCGAGGGGTATTTT. The V and J genes are TRBV4-2 and TRBJ2-3; tentatively, D is TRBD2 (6 bases). Trimming pared 0 bases from V and 14 bases from J, leaving 18 bases between. This CDR3 contains 14 residues. From germline, CDR1 is LGHNA and CDR2 YNFKEQ.

This clonotype was seen repeatedly, ten times or more. V is TRBV11-2 and J is TRBJ2-2; TRBD2 aligns across 11 bases. The junction had 6 bases not matched to a gene; V was cut back by 2 bases and J by 7 bases. Germline V CDR1 and CDR2: SGHAT, FQNNGV. CDR3 length: 16 amino acids. The CDR3 here is CASSLTLAGVSGELFF. Here the CDR3 DNA reads TGTGCCAGCAGCTTAACACTAGCGGGAGTTAGCGGGGAGCTGTTTTTT.